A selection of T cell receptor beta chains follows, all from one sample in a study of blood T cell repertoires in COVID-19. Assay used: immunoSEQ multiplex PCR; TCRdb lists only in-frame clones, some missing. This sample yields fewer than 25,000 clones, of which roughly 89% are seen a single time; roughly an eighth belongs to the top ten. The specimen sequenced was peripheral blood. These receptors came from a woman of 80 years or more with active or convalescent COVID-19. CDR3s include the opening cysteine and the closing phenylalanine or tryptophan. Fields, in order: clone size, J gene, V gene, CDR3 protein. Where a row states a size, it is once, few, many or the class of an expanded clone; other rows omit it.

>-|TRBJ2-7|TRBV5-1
CASSSSGTGTYEQYF
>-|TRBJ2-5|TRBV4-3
CASSREGWETQYF
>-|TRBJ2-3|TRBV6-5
CASSYRSLHTDTQYF
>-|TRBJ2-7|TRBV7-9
CASSLAGTTYEQYF
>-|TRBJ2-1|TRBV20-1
CSASPGNEQFF
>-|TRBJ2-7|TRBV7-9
CASSPGVASYEQYF
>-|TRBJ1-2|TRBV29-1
CSVELAPGQGDYGYTF
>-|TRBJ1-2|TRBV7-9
CASSLGGGIGYTF
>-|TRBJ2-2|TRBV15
CATSKQGANTGELFF
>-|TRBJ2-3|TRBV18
CASSPEQGMSDTQYF
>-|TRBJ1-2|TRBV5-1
CASSLAGTGSYGYTF
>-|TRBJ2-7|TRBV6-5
CASSQREGPYEQYF
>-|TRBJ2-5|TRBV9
CASSVDTGRTLTQYF
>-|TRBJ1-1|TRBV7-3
CASSLTGDSEAFF
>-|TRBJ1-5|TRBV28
CASTEVIGAQGARGHQCQHF
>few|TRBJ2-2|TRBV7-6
CASSDIVPRLLTGELFF
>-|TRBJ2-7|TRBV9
CASSPAREKGVEQYF
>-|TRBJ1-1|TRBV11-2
CASSPTGTGGWVNTEAFF
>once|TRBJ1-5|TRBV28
CASSFLLGKGQPQHF
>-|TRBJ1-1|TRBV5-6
CASSFFQLTVMNTEAFF
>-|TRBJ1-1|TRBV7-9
CASSLDVYTVKKGEPFF
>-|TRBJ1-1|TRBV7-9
CASSPRGTGVFSTEAFF
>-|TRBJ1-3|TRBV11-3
CASSLGTKGNTIYF
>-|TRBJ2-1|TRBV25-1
CASKLAGSHFNEQFF
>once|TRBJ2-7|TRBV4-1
CASRPTGGSYEQYF
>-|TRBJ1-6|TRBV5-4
CASSLGGGTVNSPLHF
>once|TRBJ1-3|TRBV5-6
CASSLVGREDLGNTIYF
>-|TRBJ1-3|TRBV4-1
CASSGTGGNTGNTIYF
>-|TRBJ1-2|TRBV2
CASKGTDNYGYTF
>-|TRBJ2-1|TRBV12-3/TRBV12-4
CASSLGRNEQFF
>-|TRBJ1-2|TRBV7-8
CASSYKGARSGYTF
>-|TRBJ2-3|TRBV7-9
CASSPTRPDQAADTQYF
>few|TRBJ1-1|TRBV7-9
CASSYDRAAEAFF
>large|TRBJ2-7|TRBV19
CASSSGHYEQYF
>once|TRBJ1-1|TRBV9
CAARLGNEAFF
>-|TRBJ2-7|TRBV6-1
CASSERGQGVFTASYEQYF
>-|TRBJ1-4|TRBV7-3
CASSLRQVVPVTNEKLFF
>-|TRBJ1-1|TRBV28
CASSLLGRNEAFF
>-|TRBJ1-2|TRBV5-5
CASSRTGGNGYTF
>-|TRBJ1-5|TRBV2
CASSRTASNQPQHF
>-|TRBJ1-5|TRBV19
CASSTSLGGGNQPQHF
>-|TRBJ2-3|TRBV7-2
CASSLAQGDTQYF
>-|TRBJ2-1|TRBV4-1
CASSPPGVPADNEQFF
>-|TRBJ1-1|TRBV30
CAYTGDFTEAFF
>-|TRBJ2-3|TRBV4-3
CASSQDWLAGTTDTQYF
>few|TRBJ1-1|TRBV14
CASSRDIYGNTEAFF
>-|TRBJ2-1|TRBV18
CASSPGQGFDEQFF
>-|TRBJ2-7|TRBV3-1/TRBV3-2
CASSPTYRLAGVNPYEQYF
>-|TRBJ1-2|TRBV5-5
CASSLWGDYGYTF
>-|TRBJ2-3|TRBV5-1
CASSFSPGTPSTDTQYF
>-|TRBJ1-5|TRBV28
CASMLQRSNQPQHF
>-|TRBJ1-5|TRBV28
CASNIRDSVRPQHF
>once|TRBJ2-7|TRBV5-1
CASSLKDGTAPIYEQYF
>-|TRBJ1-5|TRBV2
CASGGERNQPQHF
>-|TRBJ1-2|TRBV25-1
CASSVGTVTRRGYTF
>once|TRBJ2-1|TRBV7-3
CASSPSAGGIYNEQFF